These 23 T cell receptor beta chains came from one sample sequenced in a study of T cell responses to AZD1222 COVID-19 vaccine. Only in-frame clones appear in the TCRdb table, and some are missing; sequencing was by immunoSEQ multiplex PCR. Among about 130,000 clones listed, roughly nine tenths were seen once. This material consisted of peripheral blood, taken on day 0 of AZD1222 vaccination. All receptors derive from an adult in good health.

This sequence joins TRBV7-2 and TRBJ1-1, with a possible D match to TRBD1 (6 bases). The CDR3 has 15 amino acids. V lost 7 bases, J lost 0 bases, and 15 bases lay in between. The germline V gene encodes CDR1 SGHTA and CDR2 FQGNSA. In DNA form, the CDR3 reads TGTGCCAGCAACCAAGGGAGGGGGGTGAACACTGAAGCTTTCTTT. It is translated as CASNQGRGVNTEAFF.

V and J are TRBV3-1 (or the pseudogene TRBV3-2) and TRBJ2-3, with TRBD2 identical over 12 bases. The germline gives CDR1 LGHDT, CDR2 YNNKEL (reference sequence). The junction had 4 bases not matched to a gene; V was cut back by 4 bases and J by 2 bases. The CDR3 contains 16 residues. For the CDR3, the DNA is TGTGCCAGCAGCCGACTAGCGGGGGACGTCACAGATACGCAGTATTTT. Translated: CASSRLAGDVTDTQYF.

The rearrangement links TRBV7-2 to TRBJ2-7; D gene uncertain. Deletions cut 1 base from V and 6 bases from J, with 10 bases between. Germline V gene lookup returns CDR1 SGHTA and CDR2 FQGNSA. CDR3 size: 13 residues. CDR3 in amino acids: CASSLEDLGEQYF. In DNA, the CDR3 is TGTGCCAGCAGCTTAGAAGACCTTGGCGAGCAGTACTTC.

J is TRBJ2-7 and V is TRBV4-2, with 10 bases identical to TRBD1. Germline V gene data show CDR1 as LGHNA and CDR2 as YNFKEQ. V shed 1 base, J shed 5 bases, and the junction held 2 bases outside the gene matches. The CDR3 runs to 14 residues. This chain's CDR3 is CASSQGQGADEQYF. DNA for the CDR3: TGTGCCAGCAGCCAAGGACAGGGGGCTGACGAGCAGTACTTC.

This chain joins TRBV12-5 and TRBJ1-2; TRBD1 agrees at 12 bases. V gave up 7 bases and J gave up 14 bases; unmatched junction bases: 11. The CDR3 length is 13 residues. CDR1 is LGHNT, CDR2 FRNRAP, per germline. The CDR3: CASARDRGQIVTF. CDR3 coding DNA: TGTGCTAGTGCCCGGGACAGGGGGCAAATAGTGACCTTC.

The CDR3 region is CASSLSTGGSLYSYNEQFF. The CDR3 DNA is TGCGCCAGCAGCTTATCGACAGGGGGCTCCCTCTACTCCTACAATGAGCAGTTCTTC. The J gene is TRBJ2-1, the V gene TRBV5-1; the match to TRBD1 covers 10 bases. The germline V gene encodes CDR1 SGHRS and CDR2 YFSETQ. The V and J ends lost 2 bases and 0 bases, in that order; junction bases with no gene match: 11. The CDR3 length is 19 residues.

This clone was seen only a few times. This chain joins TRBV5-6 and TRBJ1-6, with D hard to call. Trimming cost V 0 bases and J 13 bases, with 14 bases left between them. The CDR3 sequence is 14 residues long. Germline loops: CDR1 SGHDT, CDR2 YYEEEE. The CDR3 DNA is TGTGCCAGCAGCTTGGCCGGGGAATTCAGCCCCCTCCACTTT. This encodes CASSLAGEFSPLHF.

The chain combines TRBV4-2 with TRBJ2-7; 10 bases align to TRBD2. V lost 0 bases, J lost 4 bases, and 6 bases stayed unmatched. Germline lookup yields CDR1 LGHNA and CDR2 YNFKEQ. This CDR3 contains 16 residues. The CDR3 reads CASSQDMTSGSYEQYF. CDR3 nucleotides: TGTGCCAGCAGCCAAGATATGACTAGCGGGTCGTACGAGCAGTACTTC.

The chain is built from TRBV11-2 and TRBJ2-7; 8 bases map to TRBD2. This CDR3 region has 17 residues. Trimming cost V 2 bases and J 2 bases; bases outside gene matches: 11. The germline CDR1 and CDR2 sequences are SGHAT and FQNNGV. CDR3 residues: CASSLHPGGGLPYEQYF. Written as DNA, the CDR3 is TGTGCCAGCAGCTTACACCCCGGCGGGGGGCTCCCCTACGAGCAGTACTTC.

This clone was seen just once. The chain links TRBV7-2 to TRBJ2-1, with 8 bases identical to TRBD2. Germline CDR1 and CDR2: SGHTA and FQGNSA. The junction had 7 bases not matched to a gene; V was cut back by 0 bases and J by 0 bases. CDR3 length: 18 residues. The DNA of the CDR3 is TGTGCCAGCAGCTTAGCCGCTCTCAGCGGGAGCTCCTACAATGAGCAGTTCTTC. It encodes CASSLAALSGSSYNEQFF.

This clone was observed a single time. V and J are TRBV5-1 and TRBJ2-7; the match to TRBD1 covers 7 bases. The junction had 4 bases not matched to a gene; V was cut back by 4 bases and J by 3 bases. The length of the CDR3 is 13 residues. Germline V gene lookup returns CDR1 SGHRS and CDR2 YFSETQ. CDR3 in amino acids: CASSLRDSYEQYF. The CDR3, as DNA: TGCGCCAGCAGCCTCCGGGACAGCTACGAGCAGTACTTC.

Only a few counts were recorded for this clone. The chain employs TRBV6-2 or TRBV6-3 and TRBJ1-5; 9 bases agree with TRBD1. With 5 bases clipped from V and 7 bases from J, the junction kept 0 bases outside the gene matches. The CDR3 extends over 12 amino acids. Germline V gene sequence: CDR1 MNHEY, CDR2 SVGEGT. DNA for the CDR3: TGTGCCAGCAGTACAGGGGGCCAGCCCCAGCATTTT. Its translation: CASSTGGQPQHF.

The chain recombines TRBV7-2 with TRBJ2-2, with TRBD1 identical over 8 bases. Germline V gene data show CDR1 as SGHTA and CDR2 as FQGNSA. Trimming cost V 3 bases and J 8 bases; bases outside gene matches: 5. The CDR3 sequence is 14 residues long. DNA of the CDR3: TGTGCCAGCAGCTTGGACAGGGCCCCTGGGGAGCTGTTTTTT. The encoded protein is CASSLDRAPGELFF.

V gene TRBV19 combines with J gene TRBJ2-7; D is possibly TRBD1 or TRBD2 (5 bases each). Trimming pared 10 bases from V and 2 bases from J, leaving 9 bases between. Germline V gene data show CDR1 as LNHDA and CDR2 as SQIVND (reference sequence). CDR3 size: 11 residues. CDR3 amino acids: CATVGAYEQYF. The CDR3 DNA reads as TGTGCCACCGTGGGGGCCTACGAGCAGTACTTC.

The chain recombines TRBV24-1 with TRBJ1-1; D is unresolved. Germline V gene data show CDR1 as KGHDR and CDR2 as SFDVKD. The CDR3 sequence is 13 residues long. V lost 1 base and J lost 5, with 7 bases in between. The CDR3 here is CATSDLSRTEAFF. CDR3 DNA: TGTGCCACCAGTGATTTATCGAGGACTGAAGCTTTCTTT.

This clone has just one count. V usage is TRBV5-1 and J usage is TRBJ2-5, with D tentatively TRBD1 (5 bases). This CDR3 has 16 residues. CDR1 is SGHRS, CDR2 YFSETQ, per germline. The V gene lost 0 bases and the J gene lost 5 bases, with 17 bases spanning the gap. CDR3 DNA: TGCGCCAGCAGCTTGGATGGCAGGGCTTTCGAGGAGACCCAGTACTTC. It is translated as CASSLDGRAFEETQYF.

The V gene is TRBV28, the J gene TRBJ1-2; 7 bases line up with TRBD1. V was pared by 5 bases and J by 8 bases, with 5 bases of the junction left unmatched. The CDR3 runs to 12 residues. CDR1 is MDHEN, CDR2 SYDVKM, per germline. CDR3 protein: CASSPRTGGYTF. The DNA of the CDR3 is TGTGCCAGCAGTCCCCGGACAGGCGGCTACACCTTC.

The CDR3 loop is CASSLGMNSGANVLTF. CDR3 DNA sequence: TGCGCCAGCAGCTTGGGTATGAACTCTGGGGCCAACGTCCTGACTTTC. J is TRBJ2-6 and V is TRBV5-1; D ambiguous. This CDR3 has 16 amino acids. Trimming removed 0 bases from V and 0 bases from J, with 7 bases in between. Germline CDR1 and CDR2: SGHRS and YFSETQ.

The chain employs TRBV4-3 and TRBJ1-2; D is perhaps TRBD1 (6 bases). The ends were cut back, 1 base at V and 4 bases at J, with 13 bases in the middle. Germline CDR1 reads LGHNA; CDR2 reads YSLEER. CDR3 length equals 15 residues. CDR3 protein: CASSQGRQGLYGYTF. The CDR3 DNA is TGCGCCAGCAGCCAAGGGCGTCAGGGGCTCTATGGCTACACCTTC.

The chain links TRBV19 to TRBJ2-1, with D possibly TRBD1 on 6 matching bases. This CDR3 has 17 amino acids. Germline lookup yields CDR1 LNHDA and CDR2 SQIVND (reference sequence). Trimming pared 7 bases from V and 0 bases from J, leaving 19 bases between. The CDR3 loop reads CASTLTGTLSSYNEQFF. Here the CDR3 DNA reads TGTGCCAGTACGTTGACAGGAACGTTGAGCTCCTACAATGAGCAGTTCTTC. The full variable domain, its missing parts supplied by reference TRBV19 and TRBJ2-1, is DGGITQSPKYLFRKEGQNVTLSCEQNLNHDAMYWYRQDPGQGLRLIYYSQIVNDFQKGDIAEGYSVSREKKESFPLTVTSAQKNPTAFYLCASTLTGTLSSYNEQFFGPGTRLTVL.

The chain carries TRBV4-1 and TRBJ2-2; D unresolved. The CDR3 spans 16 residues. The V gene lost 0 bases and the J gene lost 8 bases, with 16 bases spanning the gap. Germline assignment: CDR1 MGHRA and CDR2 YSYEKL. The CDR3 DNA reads TGCGCCAGCAGCCAAGAAGCGTGGATCGGTTGGGGGGAGCTGTTTTTT. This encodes CASSQEAWIGWGELFF.

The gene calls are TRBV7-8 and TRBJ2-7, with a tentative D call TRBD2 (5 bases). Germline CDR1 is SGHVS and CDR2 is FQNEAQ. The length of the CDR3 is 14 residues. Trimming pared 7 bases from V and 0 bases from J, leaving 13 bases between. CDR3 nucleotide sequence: TGTGCCAGCAACCGACTACCTAGCTCCTACGAGCAGTACTTC. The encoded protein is CASNRLPSSYEQYF. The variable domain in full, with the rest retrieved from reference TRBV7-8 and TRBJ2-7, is GAGVSQSPRYKVAKRGQDVALRCDPISGHVSLFWYQQALGQGPEFLTYFQNEAQLDKSGLPSDRFFAERPEGSVSTLKIQRTQQEDSAVYLCASNRLPSSYEQYFGPGTRLTVT.

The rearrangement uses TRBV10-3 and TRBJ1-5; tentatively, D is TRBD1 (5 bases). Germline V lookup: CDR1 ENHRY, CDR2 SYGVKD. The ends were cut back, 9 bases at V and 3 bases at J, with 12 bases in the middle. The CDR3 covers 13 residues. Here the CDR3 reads CAIAGTDNQPQHF. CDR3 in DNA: TGTGCCATTGCCGGGACGGACAATCAGCCCCAGCATTTT.